The 23 T cell receptor beta chains reported below all come from one sample, sequenced in a study of siplizumab effects on memory and regulatory T cells. Assay: immunoSEQ multiplex PCR; the TCRdb copy retains only in-frame clones and omits some. This table has some 100,000 clones, 80% to 95% appearing once. Sequenced input: CD4+ T cells sorted from blood. Every receptor here comes from a human donor in good health. Some clones in this sample may be carry-over from other donors' samples.

V gene TRBV11-3 combines with J gene TRBJ2-2, with a tentative D call TRBD2 (6 bases). V dropped 5 bases and J dropped 3 bases, with 10 bases sitting between them. The germline V gene has CDR1 SGHNT and CDR2 YENEEA. CDR3 length: 14 residues. CDR3 loop: CASSVGGYTGELFF. DNA of the CDR3: TGTGCCAGCAGCGTGGGAGGCTACACCGGGGAGCTGTTTTTT.

The genes are TRBV15 and TRBJ2-1; TRBD2 matches at 10 bases. Germline V gives CDR1 LNHNV, CDR2 YYDKDF (reference sequence). This CDR3 is built from 15 residues. V was pared by 1 base and J by 5 bases, with 2 bases of the junction left unmatched. This chain's CDR3 is CATSRGGTSDNEQFF. For the CDR3, the DNA is TGTGCCACCAGCAGAGGGGGGACTAGCGACAATGAGCAGTTCTTC.

V usage is TRBV28 and J usage is TRBJ2-3, with TRBD1 as a possible D gene (5 bases). This CDR3 comprises 15 residues. Trimming took off 6 bases at V and 0 bases at J, with 13 bases between the two ends. In germline, CDR1 is MDHEN, CDR2 SYDVKM. Here the CDR3 DNA reads TGTGCCAGCAGCCCTCAGGGTCTTAGCACAGATACGCAGTATTTT. This codes for CASSPQGLSTDTQYF.

About this clone itself: The junction shows a germline mismatch at one end, possibly a read error. The rearrangement links TRBV7-7 to TRBJ2-5; 8 nucleotides agree with TRBD1. This CDR3 region has 18 residues. Germline V gives CDR1 SSHAT, CDR2 FNYEAQ (reference sequence). CDR3 in DNA: TGTGCTAGCAGCTTCCAACCCCCCGGACAGGGTATCGTAGAGACCCAGTACTTC. Its protein product is CASSFQPPGQGIVETQYF.

V usage is TRBV27 and J usage is TRBJ1-2, with 7 bases lining up with TRBD1. Germline-derived CDR1 and CDR2 are MNHEY and SMNVEV (reference sequence). The CDR3 loop spans 14 amino acids. With V trimmed by 4 bases and J by 7 bases, 9 bases remained unmatched. The DNA for the CDR3 is TGTGCCAGCAGTTCCCTGACAGGGCTTAGTGGCTACACCTTC. Its translation is CASSSLTGLSGYTF.

The chain has TRBV4-1 and TRBJ2-3; 7 nucleotides line up with TRBD2. CDR3 length: 16 amino acids. The V segment lost 1 base and the J segment 4 bases; nucleotides outside the gene matches: 8. CDR1 and CDR2 from the germline V gene are MGHRA and YSYEKL. The CDR3 sequence is CASSQVAGEIADTQYF. In nucleotides, the CDR3 is TGCGCCAGCAGCCAAGTGGCGGGAGAGATTGCAGATACGCAGTATTTT.

This clone appeared once. The CDR3 loop is CASSDRRASGGDEQFF. CDR3 coding DNA: TGTGCCAGCAGTGACCGCAGGGCCTCGGGTGGGGATGAGCAGTTCTTC. The chain carries TRBV6-1 and TRBJ2-1; D is possibly TRBD1 (5 bases). Germline V gives CDR1 MNHNS, CDR2 SASEGT. This CDR3 contains 16 residues. V was cut by 3 bases and J by 8 bases, with 20 bases left in between.

The chain uses TRBV5-5 and TRBJ2-7; D remains unclear. CDR3 size: 15 residues. Germline assignment: CDR1 SGHKS and CDR2 YYEKEE (reference sequence). V lost 0 bases to trimming and J lost 0 bases, with 10 bases between them. CDR3 DNA: TGTGCCAGCAGCTTGGTGCAAATGAGCTCCTACGAGCAGTACTTC. Protein product: CASSLVQMSSYEQYF.

This clone has only one observation. This chain joins TRBV19 and TRBJ2-7, with TRBD2 as a possible D gene (5 bases). CDR1 and CDR2 from the germline V gene are LNHDA and SQIVND (reference sequence). This CDR3 spans 13 amino acids. V was pared by 4 bases and J by 2 bases, with 9 bases between. Written as DNA, the CDR3 is TGTGCCAGTAGTAAACTACTAGCCTACGAGCAGTACTTC. Its translation: CASSKLLAYEQYF.

This chain joins TRBV19 and TRBJ1-2; 9 nucleotides line up with TRBD1. CDR3 length: 13 amino acids. Per the germline V gene, CDR1 is LNHDA and CDR2 is SQIVND (reference sequence). The V segment lost 3 bases and the J segment 7 bases; nucleotides outside the gene matches: 3. The CDR3 is CASSMGTGSGYTF. CDR3 DNA: TGTGCCAGTAGTATGGGGACAGGGAGTGGCTACACCTTC. Combining the CDR3 with reference TRBV19 and TRBJ1-2 gives the whole variable domain DGGITQSPKYLFRKEGQNVTLSCEQNLNHDAMYWYRQDPGQGLRLIYYSQIVNDFQKGDIAEGYSVSREKKESFPLTVTSAQKNPTAFYLCASSMGTGSGYTFGSGTRLTVV.

This clone appeared a few times. This chain joins TRBV5-1 and TRBJ1-5; weak D call: TRBD1 (5 bases). V dropped 4 bases and J dropped 4 bases, with 15 bases sitting between them. The germline CDR1 and CDR2 sequences are SGHRS and YFSETQ. This CDR3 has 15 residues. The CDR3 DNA reads as TGCGCCAGCAGCCCGGGGGAGTGGGGGAATCAGCCCCAGCATTTT. Amino acid sequence: CASSPGEWGNQPQHF.

V is TRBV28 and J is TRBJ2-5; the D call may be TRBD1 or TRBD2 (5 bases each). V lost 6 bases to trimming and J lost 5 bases, with 13 bases between them. The CDR3 extends over 13 amino acids. CDR1 is MDHEN and CDR2 is SYDVKM in the germline V gene. This CDR3 is CASRPGPLETQYF. The CDR3 region has the DNA TGTGCCAGCAGACCGGGGCCCTTGGAGACCCAGTACTTC.

J is TRBJ2-5 and V is TRBV5-6, with 10 bases fitting TRBD1. The length of the CDR3 is 16 residues. V shed 2 bases, J shed 2 bases, and the junction held 6 bases outside the gene matches. Germline V lookup: CDR1 SGHDT, CDR2 YYEEEE. The CDR3 nucleotides are TGTGCCAGCAGCTTAACCGGGACAGGGGCTCAAGAGACCCAGTACTTC. Translated, it gives CASSLTGTGAQETQYF.

V usage is TRBV14 and J usage is TRBJ2-3; TRBD1 is a possible D gene (5 bases). The CDR3 contains 15 residues. Trimming left V 0 bases short and J 6 bases short, with 13 bases between. Germline-derived CDR1 and CDR2 are SGHDN and FVKESK. As DNA, the CDR3 is TGTGCCAGCAGCCAAGATGCAGGGTTGTGGGATACGCAGTATTTT. It yields the protein CASSQDAGLWDTQYF.

This chain links TRBV19 with TRBJ2-3, with 7 bases matching TRBD2. Germline assignment: CDR1 LNHDA and CDR2 SQIVND (reference sequence). CDR3 length: 13 amino acids. V gave up 6 bases and J gave up 6 bases; unmatched junction bases: 6. The CDR3 bases are TGTGCCAGTAGAGTAGCGGGCGGTGATACGCAGTATTTT. Its translation: CASRVAGGDTQYF.

This chain's CDR3 is CASSHYEQFF. As DNA, the CDR3 is TGTGCCAGCAGCCACTATGAGCAGTTCTTC. The rearrangement links TRBV11-2 to TRBJ2-1, with no clear D. Trimming shortened V by 5 bases and J by 8 bases, and 4 bases separated the two germline ends. This CDR3 has 10 amino acids. Germline values: CDR1 SGHAT, CDR2 FQNNGV. The whole variable domain, remainder taken from reference TRBV11-2 and TRBJ2-1, is EAGVAQSPRYKIIEKRQSVAFWCNPISGHATLYWYQQILGQGPKLLIQFQNNGVVDDSQLPKDRFSAERLKGVDSTLKIQPAKLEDSAVYLCASSHYEQFFGPGTRLTVL.

This rearrangement joins TRBV5-4 to TRBJ2-2, with 9 bases lining up with TRBD2. The ends lost 1 base at V and 4 bases at J; junction bases unmatched: 2. The CDR3 totals 15 residues. Germline lookup yields CDR1 SGHNT and CDR2 YYREEE (reference sequence). The CDR3 sequence: CASSLKAGGTGELFF. The CDR3 nucleotides are TGTGCCAGCAGCTTGAAAGCGGGAGGCACCGGGGAGCTGTTTTTT.

With regard to this clone: Within the sample, other DNA sequences also encode this same CDR3. The chain joins TRBV18 to TRBJ1-3; 7 nucleotides align to TRBD1. CDR3 length equals 14 residues. The germline CDR1 and CDR2 sequences are KGHSH and LQKENI. Trimming removed 3 bases from V and 4 bases from J; junction bases left unmatched: 3. The CDR3 bases are TGTGCCAGCTCACCCGACAGGGACGGAAACACCATATATTTT. As protein: CASSPDRDGNTIYF.

The rearrangement joins TRBV11-1 to TRBJ2-5; D is ambiguous. The CDR3 is 15 amino acids. Germline-derived CDR1 and CDR2 are SGHAT and FQDESV (reference sequence). The ends were cut back, 5 bases at V and 5 bases at J, with 18 bases in the middle. CDR3 protein: CASSLTRRKQETQYF. The CDR3 region has the DNA TGTGCCAGCAGCCTTACGCGGCGCAAGCAGGAGACCCAGTACTTC. Supplemented by reference TRBV11-1 and TRBJ2-5, the full variable domain reads EAEVAQSPRYKITEKSQAVAFWCDPISGHATLYWYRQILGQGPELLVQFQDESVVDDSQLPKDRFSAERLKGVDSTLKIQPAELGDSAMYLCASSLTRRKQETQYFGPGTRLLVL.

This clone has just one count. The chain couples TRBV21-1 to TRBJ2-4; the table calls TRBD2, which could not be checked here. TRBV21-1 is given as a pseudogene. The CDR3 contains 16 residues. The CDR3 here is CASSKGRGSAKNIQYF. CDR3 DNA sequence: TGTGCCAGCAGCAAAGGGCGCGGTTCGGCCAAAAACATTCAGTACTTC.

This clone was observed a few times. The genes are TRBV28 and TRBJ2-1; D may be TRBD2 (10 bases). Germline CDR1 is MDHEN and CDR2 is SYDVKM. The CDR3 runs 21 residues. Trimming cost V 4 bases and J 12 bases, with 40 bases left between them. Here the CDR3 reads CASSSIWTGDLWTSGLSGQFF. CDR3 DNA sequence: TGTGCCAGCAGTTCCATATGGACAGGGGACCTTTGGACTAGCGGTCTCTCGGGGCAGTTCTTC. Filled out from reference TRBV28 and TRBJ2-1, the complete variable domain reads DVKVTQSSRYLVKRTGEKVFLECVQDMDHENMFWYRQDPGLGLRLIYFSYDVKMKEKGDIPEGYSVSREKKERFSLILESASTNQTSMYLCASSSIWTGDLWTSGLSGQFFGPGTRLTVL.

This chain joins TRBV4-1 and TRBJ2-1; 7 nucleotides agree with TRBD2. Germline lookup yields CDR1 MGHRA and CDR2 YSYEKL. CDR3 size: 16 residues. Germline trimming cut 4 bases from V and 4 bases from J; bases unmatched to any gene: 10. CDR3 residues: CASSLTRSGAYNEQFF. CDR3 bases: TGCGCCAGCAGCCTAACCCGGAGCGGGGCTTACAATGAGCAGTTCTTC.

This clone has a single count. The chain is built from TRBV5-8 and TRBJ2-1, with 7 positions matching TRBD2. V shed 3 bases and J 0 bases; nucleotides not matched to a gene: 3. Germline loops: CDR1 SGHTS, CDR2 YDEGEE. This CDR3 comprises 15 residues. The CDR3, as DNA: TGTGCCAGCAGCTCTAGCGGAAGCTCCTACAATGAGCAGTTCTTC. It encodes CASSSSGSSYNEQFF.